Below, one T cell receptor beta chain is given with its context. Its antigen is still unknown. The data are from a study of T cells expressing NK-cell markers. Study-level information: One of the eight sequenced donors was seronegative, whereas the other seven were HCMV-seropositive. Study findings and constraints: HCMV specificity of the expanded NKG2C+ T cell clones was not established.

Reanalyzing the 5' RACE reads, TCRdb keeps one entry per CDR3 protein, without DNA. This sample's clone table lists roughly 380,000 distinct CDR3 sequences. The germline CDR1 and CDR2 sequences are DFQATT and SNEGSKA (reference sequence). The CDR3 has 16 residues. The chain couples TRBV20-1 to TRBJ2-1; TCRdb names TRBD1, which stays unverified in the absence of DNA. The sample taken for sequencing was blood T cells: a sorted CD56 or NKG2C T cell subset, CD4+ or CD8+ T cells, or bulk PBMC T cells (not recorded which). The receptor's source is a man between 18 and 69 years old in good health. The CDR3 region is CSASSLEGRGYNEQFF.